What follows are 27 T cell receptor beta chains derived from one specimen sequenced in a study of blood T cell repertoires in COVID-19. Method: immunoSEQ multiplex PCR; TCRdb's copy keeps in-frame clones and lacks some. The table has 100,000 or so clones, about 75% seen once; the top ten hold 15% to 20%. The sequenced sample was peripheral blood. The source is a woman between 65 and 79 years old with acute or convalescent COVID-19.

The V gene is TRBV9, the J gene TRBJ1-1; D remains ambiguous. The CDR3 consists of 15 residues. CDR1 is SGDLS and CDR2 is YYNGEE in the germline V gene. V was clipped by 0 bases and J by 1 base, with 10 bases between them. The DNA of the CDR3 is TGTGCCAGCAGCGTAGTTAGAAGTGCGAACACTGAAGCTTTCTTT. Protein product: CASSVVRSANTEAFF.

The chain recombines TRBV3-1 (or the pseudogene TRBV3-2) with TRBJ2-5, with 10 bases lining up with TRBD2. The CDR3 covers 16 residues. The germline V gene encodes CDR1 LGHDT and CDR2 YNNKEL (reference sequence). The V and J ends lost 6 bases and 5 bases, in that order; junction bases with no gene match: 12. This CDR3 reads CASRDGTSDRRETQYF. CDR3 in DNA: TGTGCCAGCAGGGACGGGACTAGCGATAGGCGTGAGACCCAGTACTTC.

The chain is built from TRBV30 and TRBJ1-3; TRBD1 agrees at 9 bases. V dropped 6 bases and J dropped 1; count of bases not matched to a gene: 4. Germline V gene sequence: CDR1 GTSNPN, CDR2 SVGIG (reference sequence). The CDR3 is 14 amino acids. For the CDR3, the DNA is TGTGCCTGCCGGGACAGGGCATCTGGAAACACCATATATTTT. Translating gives CACRDRASGNTIYF.

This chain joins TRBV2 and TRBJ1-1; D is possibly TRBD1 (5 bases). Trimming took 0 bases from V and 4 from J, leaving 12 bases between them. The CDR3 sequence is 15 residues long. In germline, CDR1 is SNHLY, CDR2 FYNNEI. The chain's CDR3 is CASSEAGAMATEAFF. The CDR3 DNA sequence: TGTGCCAGCAGTGAAGCTGGGGCAATGGCCACTGAAGCTTTCTTT. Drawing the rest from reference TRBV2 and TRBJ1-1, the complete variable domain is EPEVTQTPSHQVTQMGQEVILRCVPISNHLYFYWYRQILGQKVEFLVSFYNNEISEKSEIFDDQFSVERPDGSNFTLKIRSTKLEDSAMYFCASSEAGAMATEAFFGQGTRLTVV.

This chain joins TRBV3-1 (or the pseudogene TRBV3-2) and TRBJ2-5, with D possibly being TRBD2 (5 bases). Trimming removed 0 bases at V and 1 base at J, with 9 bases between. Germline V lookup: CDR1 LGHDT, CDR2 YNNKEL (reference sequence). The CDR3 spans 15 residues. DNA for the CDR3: TGTGCCAGCAGCCAAGACGGGGTAGGCCAAGAGACCCAGTACTTC. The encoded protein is CASSQDGVGQETQYF.

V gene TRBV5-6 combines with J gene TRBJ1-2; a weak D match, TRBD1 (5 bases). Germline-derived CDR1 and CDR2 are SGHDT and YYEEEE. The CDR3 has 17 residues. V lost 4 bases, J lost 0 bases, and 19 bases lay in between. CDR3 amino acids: CASSRTPGSTANYGYTF. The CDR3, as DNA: TGTGCCAGCAGCCGGACACCGGGCTCCACAGCTAACTATGGCTACACCTTC. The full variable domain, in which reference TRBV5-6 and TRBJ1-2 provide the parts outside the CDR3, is DAGVTQSPTHLIKTRGQQVTLRCSPKSGHDTVSWYQQALGQGPQFIFQYYEEEERQRGNFPDRFSGHQFPNYSSELNVNALLLGDSALYLCASSRTPGSTANYGYTFGSGTRLTVV.

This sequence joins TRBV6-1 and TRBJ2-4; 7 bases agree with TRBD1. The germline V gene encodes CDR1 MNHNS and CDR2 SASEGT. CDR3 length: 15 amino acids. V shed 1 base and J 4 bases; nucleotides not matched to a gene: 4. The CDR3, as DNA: TGTGCCAGCAGTGAAGTGGGACAGCTAAAAAACATTCAGTACTTC. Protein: CASSEVGQLKNIQYF.

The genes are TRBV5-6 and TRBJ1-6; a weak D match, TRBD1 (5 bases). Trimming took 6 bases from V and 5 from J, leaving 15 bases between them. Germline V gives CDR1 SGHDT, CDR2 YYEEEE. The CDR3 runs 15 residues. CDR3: CASKWGDSNNSPLHF. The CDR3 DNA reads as TGTGCCAGCAAGTGGGGGGATTCCAATAATTCACCCCTCCACTTT.

For the CDR3, the DNA is TGTGCCAGCAGCTTACAGGGTATGAACACTGAAGCTTTCTTT. Protein product: CASSLQGMNTEAFF. This chain links TRBV7-2 with TRBJ1-1, with D perhaps matching TRBD1 (5 bases). V was pared by 2 bases and J by 0 bases, with 7 bases between. This CDR3 region has 14 residues. Germline values: CDR1 SGHTA, CDR2 FQGNSA.

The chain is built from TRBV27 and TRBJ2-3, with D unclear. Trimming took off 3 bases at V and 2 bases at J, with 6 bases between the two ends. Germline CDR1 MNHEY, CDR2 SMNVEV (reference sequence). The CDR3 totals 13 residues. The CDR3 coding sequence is TGTGCCAGCAGTTTGAGTCACACAGATACGCAGTATTTT. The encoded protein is CASSLSHTDTQYF.

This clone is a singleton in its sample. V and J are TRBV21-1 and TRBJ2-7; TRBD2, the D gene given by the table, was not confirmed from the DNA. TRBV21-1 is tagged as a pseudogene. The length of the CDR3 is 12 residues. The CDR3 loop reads CASSKSYYEQYF. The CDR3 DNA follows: TGTGCCAGCAGCAAATCCTACTACGAGCAGTACTTC.

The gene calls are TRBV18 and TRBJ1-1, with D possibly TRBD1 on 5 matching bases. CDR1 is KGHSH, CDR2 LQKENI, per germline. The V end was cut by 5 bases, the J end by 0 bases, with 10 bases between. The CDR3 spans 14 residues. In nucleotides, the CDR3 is TGTGCCAGCTCATTGACAGAAATGAACACTGAAGCTTTCTTT. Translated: CASSLTEMNTEAFF.

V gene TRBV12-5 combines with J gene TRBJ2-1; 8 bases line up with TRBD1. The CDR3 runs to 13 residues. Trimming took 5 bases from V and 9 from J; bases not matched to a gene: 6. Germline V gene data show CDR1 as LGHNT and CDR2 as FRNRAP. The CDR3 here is CASGHGDRTEQFF. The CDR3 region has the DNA TGTGCTAGTGGTCACGGGGACAGGACTGAGCAGTTCTTC.

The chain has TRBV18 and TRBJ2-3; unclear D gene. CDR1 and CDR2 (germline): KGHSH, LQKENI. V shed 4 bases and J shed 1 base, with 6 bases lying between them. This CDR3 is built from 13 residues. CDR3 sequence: CASSLLGTDTQYF. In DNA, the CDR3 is TGTGCCAGCTCACTCCTCGGCACAGATACGCAGTATTTT.

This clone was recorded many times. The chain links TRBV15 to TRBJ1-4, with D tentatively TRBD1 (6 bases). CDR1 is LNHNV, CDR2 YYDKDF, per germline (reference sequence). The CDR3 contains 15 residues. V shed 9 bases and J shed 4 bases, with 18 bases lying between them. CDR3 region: CATTPRRGLNEKLFF. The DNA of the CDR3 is TGTGCCACTACCCCCCGCAGGGGCCTTAATGAAAAACTGTTTTTT.

The CDR3 loop is CASSPYGGRNEQFF. The CDR3 nucleotides are TGTGCCAGCAGCCCTTATGGAGGACGCAATGAGCAGTTCTTC. The chain combines TRBV5-4 with TRBJ2-1, with D perhaps matching TRBD2 (5 bases). The CDR3 is 14 amino acids. V lost 4 bases to trimming and J lost 6 bases, with 14 bases between them. Germline V gives CDR1 SGHNT, CDR2 YYREEE (reference sequence).

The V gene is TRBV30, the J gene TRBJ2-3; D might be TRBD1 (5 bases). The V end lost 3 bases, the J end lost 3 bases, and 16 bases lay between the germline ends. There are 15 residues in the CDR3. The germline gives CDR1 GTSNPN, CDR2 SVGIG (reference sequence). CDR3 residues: CAWRGGLGRTDTQYF. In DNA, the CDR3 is TGTGCCTGGAGGGGCGGTTTGGGGCGGACAGATACGCAGTATTTT.

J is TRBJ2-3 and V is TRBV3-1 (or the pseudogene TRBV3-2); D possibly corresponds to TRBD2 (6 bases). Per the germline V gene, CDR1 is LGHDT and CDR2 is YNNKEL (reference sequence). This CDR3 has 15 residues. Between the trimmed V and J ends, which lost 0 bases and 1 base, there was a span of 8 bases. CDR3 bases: TGTGCCAGCAGCCAAGATCCGGGGGGCACAGATACGCAGTATTTT. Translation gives CASSQDPGGTDTQYF.

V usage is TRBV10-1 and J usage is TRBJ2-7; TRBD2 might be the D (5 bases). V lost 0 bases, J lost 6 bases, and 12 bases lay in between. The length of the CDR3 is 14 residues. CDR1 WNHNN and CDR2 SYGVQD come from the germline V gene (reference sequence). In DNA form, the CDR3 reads TGCGCCAGCAGTGAGTCGCTAACTAGTGCCGAGCAGTACTTC. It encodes CASSESLTSAEQYF.

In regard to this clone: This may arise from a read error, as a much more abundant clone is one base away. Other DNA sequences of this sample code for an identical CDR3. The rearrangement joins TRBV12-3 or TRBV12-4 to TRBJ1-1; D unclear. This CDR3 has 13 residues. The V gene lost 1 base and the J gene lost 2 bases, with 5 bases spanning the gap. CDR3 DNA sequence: TGTGCCAGCAGTTTAGGGCCTAACACTGAAGCTTTCTTT. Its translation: CASSLGPNTEAFF.

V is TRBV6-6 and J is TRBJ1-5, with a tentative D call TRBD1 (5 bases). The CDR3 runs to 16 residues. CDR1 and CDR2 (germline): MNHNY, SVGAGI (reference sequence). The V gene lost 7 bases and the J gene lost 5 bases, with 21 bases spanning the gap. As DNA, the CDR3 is TGTGCCAGCATCTGGGGTAATCGGCAGGGCCATCAGCCCCAGCATTTT. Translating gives CASIWGNRQGHQPQHF.

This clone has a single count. DNA for the CDR3: TGTGCCAGCAGCTTGGGACTAGGGACTTACAATGAGCAGTTCTTC. Residues: CASSLGLGTYNEQFF. This chain joins TRBV5-4 and TRBJ2-1; a possible D gene is TRBD2 (6 bases). Germline V gene data show CDR1 as SGHNT and CDR2 as YYREEE (reference sequence). V gave up 0 bases and J gave up 4 bases, with 11 bases separating them. CDR3 length: 15 residues.

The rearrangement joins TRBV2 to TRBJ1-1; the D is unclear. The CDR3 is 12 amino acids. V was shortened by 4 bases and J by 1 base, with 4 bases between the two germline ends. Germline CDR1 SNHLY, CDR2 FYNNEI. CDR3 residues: CASSVRNTEAFF. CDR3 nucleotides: TGTGCCAGCAGTGTCAGGAACACTGAAGCTTTCTTT.

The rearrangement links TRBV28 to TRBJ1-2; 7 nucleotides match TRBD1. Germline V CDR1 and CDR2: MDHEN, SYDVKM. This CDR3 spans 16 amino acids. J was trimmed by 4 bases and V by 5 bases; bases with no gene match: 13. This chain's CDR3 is CASSPTQGRLSYGYTF. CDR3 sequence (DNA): TGTGCCAGCAGTCCCACACAGGGGAGGCTCTCCTATGGCTACACCTTC.

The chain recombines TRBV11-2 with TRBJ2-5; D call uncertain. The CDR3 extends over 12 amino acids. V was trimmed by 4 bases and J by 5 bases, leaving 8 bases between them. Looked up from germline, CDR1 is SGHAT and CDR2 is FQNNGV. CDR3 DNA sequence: TGTGCCAGCAGCTCGACATGGGAGACCCAGTACTTC. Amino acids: CASSSTWETQYF.

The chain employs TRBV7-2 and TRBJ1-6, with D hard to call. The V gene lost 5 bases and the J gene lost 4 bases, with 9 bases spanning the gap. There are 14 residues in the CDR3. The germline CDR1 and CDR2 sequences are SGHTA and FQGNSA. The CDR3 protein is CASSIGKYNSPLHF. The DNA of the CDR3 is TGTGCCAGCAGCATCGGGAAGTATAATTCACCCCTCCACTTT.

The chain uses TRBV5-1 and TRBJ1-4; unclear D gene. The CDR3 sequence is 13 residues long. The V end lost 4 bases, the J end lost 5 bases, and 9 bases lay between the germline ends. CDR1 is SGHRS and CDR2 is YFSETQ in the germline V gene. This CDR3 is CASSDPRNEKLFF. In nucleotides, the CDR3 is TGCGCCAGCAGCGACCCGCGGAATGAAAAACTGTTTTTT.